The text below deals with one T cell receptor beta chain. These data originate in a study of blood T cell repertoires in COVID-19. With V trimmed by 3 bases and J by 2 bases, 5 bases remained unmatched. Germline V gene sequence: CDR1 DFQATT, CDR2 SNEGSKA (reference sequence). The CDR3 loop spans 14 amino acids. TCRdb keeps only in-frame clones here, not all; method: immunoSEQ multiplex PCR. The sample has 45,000 to 50,000 clones, 75% to 90% seen once. The sequencing sample was made of peripheral blood. V is TRBV20-1 and J is TRBJ2-3, with 7 bases that match TRBD1. The sequence derives from a man aged 50-59 years with acute or convalescent COVID-19. The CDR3 spells CSASRQGPTDTQYF. The CDR3 DNA follows: TGCAGTGCTAGTCGACAGGGACCCACAGATACGCAGTATTTT.